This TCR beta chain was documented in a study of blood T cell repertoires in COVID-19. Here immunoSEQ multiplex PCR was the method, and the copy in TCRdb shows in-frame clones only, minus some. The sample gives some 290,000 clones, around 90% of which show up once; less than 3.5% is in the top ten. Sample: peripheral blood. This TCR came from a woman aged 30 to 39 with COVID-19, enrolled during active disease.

The CDR3: CASSQVRTEGTDTQYF. The CDR3 DNA is TGCGCCAGCAGCCAAGTAAGGACAGAAGGCACAGATACGCAGTATTTT. This chain connects TRBV4-1 to TRBJ2-3, with D maybe TRBD1 (6 bases). The ends were cut back, 1 base at V and 1 base at J, with 12 bases in the middle. Germline V CDR1 and CDR2: MGHRA, YSYEKL. CDR3 length: 16 amino acids.